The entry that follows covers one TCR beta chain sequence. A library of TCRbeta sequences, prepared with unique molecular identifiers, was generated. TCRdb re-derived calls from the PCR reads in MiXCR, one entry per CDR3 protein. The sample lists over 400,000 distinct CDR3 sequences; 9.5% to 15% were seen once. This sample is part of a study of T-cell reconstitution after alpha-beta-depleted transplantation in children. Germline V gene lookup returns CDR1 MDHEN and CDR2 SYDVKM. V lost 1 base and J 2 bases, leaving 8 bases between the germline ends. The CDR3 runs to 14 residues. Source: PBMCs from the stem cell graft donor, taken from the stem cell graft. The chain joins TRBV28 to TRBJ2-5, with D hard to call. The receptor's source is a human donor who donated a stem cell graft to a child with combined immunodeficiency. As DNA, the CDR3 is TGTGCCAGCAGTTTATTAGGTTCACAAGAGACCCAGTACTTC. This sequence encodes CASSLLGSQETQYF.